The 23 T cell receptor beta chains below come from one sample, sequenced in a study of vaccination effects on CD4 cells after COVID-19. Pools of viral peptides were used by the ViraFEST assay to expand antigen-specific CD4+ T cells ahead of sequencing. Culturing for about 9 days preceded CD4+ T cell isolation. Nucleocapsid antibodies stayed negative before and after vaccination, showing no earlier SARS-CoV-2 infection. Sequencing used immunoSEQ multiplex PCR; TCRdb keeps in-frame clones, though not all of them. This sample yields approximately 30,000 clones, of which 65% to 75% are seen a single time; over 9.5% belongs to the top ten. Antigens for these TCRs are unknown. The sample in question was CD4+ T cells from PBMCs cultured with SARS-CoV-2 spike peptides, obtained before COVID-19 vaccination. These TCRs come from a human donor who received a COVID-19 vaccine.

As to this clone: One end of the junction is discordant with germline, which a read error may explain. At the DNA level, this CDR3 is encoded by other sequences in the same sample as well. CDR3 loop: CASSFGQRTNEQYF. CDR3 sequence (DNA): TGCGCCAGCAGCTTTGGACAGCGGACTAACGAGCAGTATTTC. The chain links TRBV5-1 to TRBJ2-7, with D tentatively TRBD1 or TRBD2 (6 bases each). CDR1 and CDR2 from the germline V gene are SGHRS and YFSETQ. CDR3 length: 14 amino acids.

This chain connects TRBV6-1 to TRBJ1-6; D gene ambiguous. V was shortened by 1 base and J by 14 bases, with 12 bases between the two germline ends. Germline V lookup: CDR1 MNHNS, CDR2 SASEGT. The CDR3 sequence is 13 residues long. The DNA of the CDR3 is TGTGCCAGCAGTGAAGGGTTGGCTCCCACCCTCCACTTT. Amino acid sequence: CASSEGLAPTLHF.

There are a few counts of this clone. This chain uses TRBV3-1 (or the pseudogene TRBV3-2) with TRBJ2-1; D unclear. From germline, CDR1 is LGHDT and CDR2 YNNKEL (reference sequence). The CDR3 totals 12 residues. V was pared by 3 bases and J by 7 bases, with 7 bases between. The CDR3 loop reads CASSQRWNEQFF. CDR3 nucleotides: TGTGCCAGCAGCCAGAGGTGGAATGAGCAGTTCTTC.

V and J are TRBV27 and TRBJ1-1; D perhaps matches TRBD1 (6 bases). This CDR3 is 14 amino acids long. Trimming took 3 bases from V and 9 from J, leaving 17 bases between them. The germline gives CDR1 MNHEY, CDR2 SMNVEV (reference sequence). CDR3 protein: CASSLGGRVRKAFF. The DNA of the CDR3 is TGTGCCAGCAGTTTGGGGGGGCGAGTTCGGAAAGCTTTCTTT.

The J gene is TRBJ1-5, the V gene TRBV2, with no clear D. Germline CDR1 SNHLY, CDR2 FYNNEI. CDR3 size: 16 residues. Trimming removed 7 bases from V and 4 bases from J, with 20 bases in between. The CDR3 nucleotides read TGTGCCAGCAACAAAATTCCTGGATTGGATAATCAGCCCCAGCATTTT. Translation: CASNKIPGLDNQPQHF.

The chain uses TRBV3-1 (or the pseudogene TRBV3-2) and TRBJ2-1, with TRBD2 matching 8 bases. Germline V gene sequence: CDR1 LGHDT, CDR2 YNNKEL (reference sequence). V lost 11 bases and J lost 13; bases outside the gene matches: 13. This CDR3 has 12 residues. DNA of the CDR3: TGTGCCTCGGGGGGAGCGGGAGAACCCCAGTTCTTC. Residues: CASGGAGEPQFF.

This chain joins TRBV3-1 (or the pseudogene TRBV3-2) and TRBJ1-1; TRBD1 might be the D (6 bases). Trimming stripped 0 bases from V and 8 bases from J, with 10 bases between. Germline V gives CDR1 LGHDT, CDR2 YNNKEL (reference sequence). The CDR3 sequence is 13 residues long. The CDR3 sequence: CASSQDRQEEAFF. DNA of the CDR3: TGTGCCAGCAGCCAAGACCGACAGGAAGAAGCTTTCTTT.

This clone was detected only once. This chain links TRBV4-1 with TRBJ2-2; no clear D. This CDR3 is built from 17 residues. Germline V CDR1 and CDR2: MGHRA, YSYEKL. The V and J ends lost 3 bases and 0 bases respectively, with 14 bases between them. The CDR3 DNA is TGCGCCAGCAGCCATGGTGTTTCTGGGTCGAACACCGGGGAGCTGTTTTTT. Translation: CASSHGVSGSNTGELFF.

CDR3 region: CASSFDGSSYNEQFF. CDR3 sequence (DNA): TGTGCCAGCAGCTTTGACGGGAGCTCCTACAATGAGCAGTTCTTC. The V call is TRBV11-3, the J call TRBJ2-1, with a tentative D call TRBD2 (6 bases). V lost 3 bases to trimming and J lost 0 bases, with 9 bases between them. There are 15 residues in the CDR3. From germline, CDR1 is SGHNT and CDR2 YENEEA.

The chain combines TRBV19 with TRBJ1-2; D is ambiguous. The CDR3 has 13 residues. The germline V gene encodes CDR1 LNHDA and CDR2 SQIVND (reference sequence). Trimming stripped 3 bases from V and 4 bases from J, with 9 bases between. CDR3 nucleotide sequence: TGTGCCAGTAGTATCGAGGAGTTCTATGGCTACACCTTC. Its protein is CASSIEEFYGYTF.

A single count supports this clone. V and J are TRBV30 and TRBJ1-1; 8 bases map to TRBD1. V trimming: 4 bases; J trimming: 4 bases; junction bases outside the gene matches: 8. The CDR3 spans 14 residues. CDR1 is GTSNPN, CDR2 SVGIG, per germline (reference sequence). CDR3 region: CAWNYLTGGTEAFF. The CDR3 DNA is TGTGCCTGGAACTACCTTACAGGGGGCACTGAAGCTTTCTTT.

The sample holds a few counts of this clone. The V gene is TRBV6-4, the J gene TRBJ2-1, with TRBD2 matching over 11 bases. The germline V gene encodes CDR1 MRHNA and CDR2 SNTAGT. The CDR3 has 15 residues. The ends lost 2 bases at V and 3 bases at J; junction bases unmatched: 0. The CDR3 DNA reads as TGTGCCAGCAGTGACACTAGCGGGGGCTACAATGAGCAGTTCTTC. Translating it yields CASSDTSGGYNEQFF.

V gene TRBV7-9 combines with J gene TRBJ1-1; a weak D match, TRBD1 (6 bases). Trimming pared 0 bases from V and 1 base from J, leaving 9 bases between. This CDR3 comprises 15 residues. Germline CDR1 SEHNR, CDR2 FQNEAQ (reference sequence). The CDR3 DNA reads TGTGCCAGCAGCTTAGCTGGAGGGGGGAACACTGAAGCTTTCTTT. Amino acids: CASSLAGGGNTEAFF.

CDR3 in DNA: TGTGCCTGGAGTGTAGGGGGGACTGGAAACACCATATATTTT. Protein: CAWSVGGTGNTIYF. The rearrangement joins TRBV30 to TRBJ1-3; TRBD1 might be the D (6 bases). This CDR3 comprises 14 residues. Trimming pared 0 bases from V and 2 bases from J, leaving 8 bases between. Germline V gives CDR1 GTSNPN, CDR2 SVGIG (reference sequence).

V gene TRBV2 combines with J gene TRBJ2-5; TRBD2 might be the D (6 bases). V lost 3 bases to trimming and J lost 1 base, with 12 bases between them. CDR1 is SNHLY and CDR2 is FYNNEI in the germline V gene. The CDR3 length is 15 residues. CDR3 in DNA: TGTGCCAGCAGTGATCCCGGGGGAAGCCAAGAGACCCAGTACTTC. Translation gives CASSDPGGSQETQYF.

This clone was detected once. The chain recombines TRBV27 with TRBJ2-7; 11 bases agree with TRBD2. Trimming removed 1 base from V and 3 bases from J; junction bases left unmatched: 14. The CDR3 spans 19 residues. Germline V CDR1 and CDR2: MNHEY, SMNVEV (reference sequence). The CDR3 DNA reads as TGTGCCAGCAGTTTATGGGGCGGGCTAGCGGGAGGACTTTTCTACGAGCAGTACTTC. It specifies CASSLWGGLAGGLFYEQYF.

The table lists this clone with a few counts. This chain uses TRBV29-1 with TRBJ1-1, with D possibly TRBD1 on 6 matching bases. Deletions cut 6 bases from V and 6 bases from J, with 17 bases between. The CDR3 totals 13 residues. In germline, CDR1 is SQVTM, CDR2 ANQGSEA. CDR3 DNA: TGCAGCGTCCAGGGGTCCATCCACGCTGAAGCTTTCTTT. As protein: CSVQGSIHAEAFF.

The J gene is TRBJ2-4, the V gene TRBV24-1; maybe TRBD1 (5 bases). Germline loops: CDR1 KGHDR, CDR2 SFDVKD. This CDR3 is 14 amino acids long. Trimming took off 3 bases at V and 4 bases at J, with 9 bases between the two ends. CDR3 amino acids: CATSDGQGKNIQYF. In nucleotides, the CDR3 is TGTGCCACCAGTGATGGGCAGGGAAAAAACATTCAGTACTTC.

V usage is TRBV5-1 and J usage is TRBJ1-5; D is undetermined. Germline loops: CDR1 SGHRS, CDR2 YFSETQ. Trimming shortened V by 0 bases and J by 4 bases, and 8 bases separated the two germline ends. The CDR3 loop spans 14 amino acids. CDR3 protein: CASSLDGRNQPQHF. In nucleotides, the CDR3 is TGCGCCAGCAGCTTGGACGGTCGGAATCAGCCCCAGCATTTT.

This clone was counted a single time. The rearrangement joins TRBV5-4 to TRBJ2-3, with 7 bases matching TRBD1. CDR3 length: 15 residues. Germline V CDR1 and CDR2: SGHNT, YYREEE (reference sequence). With V trimmed by 0 bases and J by 3 bases, 4 bases remained unmatched. The CDR3 sequence is CASSLGGGRTDTQYF. For the CDR3, the DNA is TGTGCCAGCAGCTTGGGAGGGGGCCGGACAGATACGCAGTATTTT.

The chain couples TRBV14 to TRBJ2-7; D ambiguous. From germline, CDR1 is SGHDN and CDR2 FVKESK. This CDR3 spans 15 amino acids. Trimming cost V 5 bases and J 2 bases, with 16 bases left between them. The CDR3: CASSSMDWYAYEQYF. The CDR3 nucleotides are TGTGCCAGCAGCTCCATGGATTGGTACGCCTACGAGCAGTACTTC.

CDR3 coding DNA: TGTGCCAGCAGCCCCCCGGGACAAGGCCTACGAGAGCAGTACTTC. It is translated as CASSPPGQGLREQYF. The rearrangement joins TRBV3-1 (or the pseudogene TRBV3-2) to TRBJ2-7, with a possible D match to TRBD1 (6 bases). Germline CDR1 LGHDT, CDR2 YNNKEL (reference sequence). The CDR3 runs 15 residues. With 4 bases removed from V and 7 bases from J, the gap between germline ends came to 20 bases.

This clone was observed a handful of times. J is TRBJ1-5 and V is TRBV6-5; weak D call: TRBD1 (6 bases). The CDR3 covers 15 residues. CDR1 and CDR2 from the germline V gene are MNHEY and SVGAGI. V was clipped by 4 bases and J by 5 bases, with 15 bases between them. CDR3 residues: CASSSGGAVHQPQHF. CDR3 nucleotide sequence: TGTGCCAGCAGTTCGGGGGGGGCAGTACATCAGCCCCAGCATTTT.